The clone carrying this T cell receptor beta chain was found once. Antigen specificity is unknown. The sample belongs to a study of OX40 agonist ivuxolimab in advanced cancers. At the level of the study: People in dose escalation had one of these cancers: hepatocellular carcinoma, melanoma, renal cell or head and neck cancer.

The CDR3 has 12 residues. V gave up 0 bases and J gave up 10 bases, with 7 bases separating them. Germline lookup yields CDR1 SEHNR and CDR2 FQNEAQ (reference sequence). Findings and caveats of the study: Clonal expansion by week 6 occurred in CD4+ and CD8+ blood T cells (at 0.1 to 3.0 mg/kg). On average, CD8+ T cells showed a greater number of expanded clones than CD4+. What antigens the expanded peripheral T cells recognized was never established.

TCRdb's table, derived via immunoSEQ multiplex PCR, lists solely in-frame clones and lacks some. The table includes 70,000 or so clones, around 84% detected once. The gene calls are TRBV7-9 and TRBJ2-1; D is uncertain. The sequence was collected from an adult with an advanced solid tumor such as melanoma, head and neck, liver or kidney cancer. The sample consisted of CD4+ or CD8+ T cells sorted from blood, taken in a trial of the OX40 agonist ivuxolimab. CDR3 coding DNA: TGTGCCAGCAGCTTAGCACAAGCGGAGCAGTTCTTC. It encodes CASSLAQAEQFF.